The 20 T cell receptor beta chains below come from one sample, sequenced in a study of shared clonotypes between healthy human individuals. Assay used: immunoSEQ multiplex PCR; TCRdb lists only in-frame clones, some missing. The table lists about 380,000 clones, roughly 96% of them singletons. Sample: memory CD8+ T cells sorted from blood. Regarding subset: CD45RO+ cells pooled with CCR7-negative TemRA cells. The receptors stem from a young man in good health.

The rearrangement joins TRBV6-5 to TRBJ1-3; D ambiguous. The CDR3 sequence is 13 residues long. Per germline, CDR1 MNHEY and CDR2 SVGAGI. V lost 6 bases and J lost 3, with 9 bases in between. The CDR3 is CASSLLLGNTIYF. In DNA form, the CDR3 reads TGTGCCAGCAGCTTGTTACTTGGAAACACCATATATTTT.

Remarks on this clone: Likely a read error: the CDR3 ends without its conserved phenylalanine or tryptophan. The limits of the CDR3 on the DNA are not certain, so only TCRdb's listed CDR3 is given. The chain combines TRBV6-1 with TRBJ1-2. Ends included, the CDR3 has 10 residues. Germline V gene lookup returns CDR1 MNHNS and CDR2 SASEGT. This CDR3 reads CASNWGIWLL.

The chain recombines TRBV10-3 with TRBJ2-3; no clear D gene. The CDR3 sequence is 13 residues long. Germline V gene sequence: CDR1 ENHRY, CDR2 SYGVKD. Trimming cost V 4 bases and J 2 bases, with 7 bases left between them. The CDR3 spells CAISASNTDTQYF. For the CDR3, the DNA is TGTGCCATCAGTGCCTCTAACACAGATACGCAGTATTTT.

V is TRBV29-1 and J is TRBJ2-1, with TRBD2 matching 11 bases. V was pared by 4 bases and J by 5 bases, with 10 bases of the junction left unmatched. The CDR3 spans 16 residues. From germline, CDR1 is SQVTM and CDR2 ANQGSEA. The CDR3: CSVGTHSGRADNEQFF. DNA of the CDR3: TGCAGCGTTGGAACCCATAGCGGGAGGGCCGACAATGAGCAGTTCTTC.

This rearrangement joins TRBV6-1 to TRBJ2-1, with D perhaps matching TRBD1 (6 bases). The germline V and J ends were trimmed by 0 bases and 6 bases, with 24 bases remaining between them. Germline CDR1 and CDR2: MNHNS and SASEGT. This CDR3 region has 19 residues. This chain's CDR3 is CASSEARGSGTLSVNEQFF. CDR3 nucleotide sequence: TGTGCCAGCAGTGAAGCAAGGGGGTCCGGGACCCTCAGTGTCAATGAGCAGTTCTTC.

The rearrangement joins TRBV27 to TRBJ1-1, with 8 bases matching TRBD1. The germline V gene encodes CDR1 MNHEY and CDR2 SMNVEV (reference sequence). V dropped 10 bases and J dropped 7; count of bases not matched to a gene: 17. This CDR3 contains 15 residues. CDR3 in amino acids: CATSYRQGRSIEAFF. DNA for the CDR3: TGTGCCACCTCATATCGACAGGGGCGGTCGATTGAAGCTTTCTTT.

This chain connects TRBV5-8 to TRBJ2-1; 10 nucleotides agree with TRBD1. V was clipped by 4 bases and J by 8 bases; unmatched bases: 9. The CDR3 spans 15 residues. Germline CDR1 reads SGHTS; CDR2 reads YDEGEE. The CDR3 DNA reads TGTGCCAGCAGCCGACGACAGGGGGCTTTAGATGAGCAGTTCTTC. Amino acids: CASSRRQGALDEQFF.

The CDR3, as DNA: TGCGCCAGCAGCCCGAGGGGTCAGCGACTAGCGAACACCGGGGAGCTGTTTTTT. Residues: CASSPRGQRLANTGELFF. The V call is TRBV5-1, the J call TRBJ2-2; maybe TRBD2 (6 bases). CDR3 length: 18 amino acids. Trimming removed 4 bases from V and 0 bases from J, with 19 bases in between. Per germline, CDR1 SGHRS and CDR2 YFSETQ.

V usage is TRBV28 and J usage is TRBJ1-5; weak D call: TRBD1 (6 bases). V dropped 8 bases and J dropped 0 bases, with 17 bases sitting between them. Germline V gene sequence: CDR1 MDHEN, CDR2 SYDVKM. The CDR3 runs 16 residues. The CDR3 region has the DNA TGTGCCAGCGGGCCGGGGGGCACCAATAGCAATCAGCCCCAGCATTTT. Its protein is CASGPGGTNSNQPQHF.

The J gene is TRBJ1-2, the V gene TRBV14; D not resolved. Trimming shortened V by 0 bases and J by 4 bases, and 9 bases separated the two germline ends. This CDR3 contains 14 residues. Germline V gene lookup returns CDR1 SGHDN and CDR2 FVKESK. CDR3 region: CASSQDRRVYGYTF. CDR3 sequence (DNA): TGTGCCAGCAGCCAAGATCGGAGGGTCTATGGCTACACCTTC.

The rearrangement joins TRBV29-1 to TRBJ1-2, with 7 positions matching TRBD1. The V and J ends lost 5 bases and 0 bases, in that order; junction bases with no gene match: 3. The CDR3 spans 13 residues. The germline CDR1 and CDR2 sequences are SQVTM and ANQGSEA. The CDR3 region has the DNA TGCAGCGTTCGGGACAGTTCTAACTATGGCTACACCTTC. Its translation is CSVRDSSNYGYTF.

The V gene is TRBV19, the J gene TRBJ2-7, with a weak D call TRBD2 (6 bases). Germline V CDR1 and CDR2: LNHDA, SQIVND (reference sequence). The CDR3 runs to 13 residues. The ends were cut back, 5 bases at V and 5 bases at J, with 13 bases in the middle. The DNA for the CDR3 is TGTGCCAGTAGTCGGGACGGCGGGGACGAGCAGTACTTC. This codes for CASSRDGGDEQYF.

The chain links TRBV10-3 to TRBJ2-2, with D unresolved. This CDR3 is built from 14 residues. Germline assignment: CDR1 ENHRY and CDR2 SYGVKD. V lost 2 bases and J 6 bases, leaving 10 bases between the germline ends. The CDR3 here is CAISEEPFAGELFF. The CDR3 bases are TGTGCCATCAGTGAGGAGCCCTTTGCCGGGGAGCTGTTTTTT.

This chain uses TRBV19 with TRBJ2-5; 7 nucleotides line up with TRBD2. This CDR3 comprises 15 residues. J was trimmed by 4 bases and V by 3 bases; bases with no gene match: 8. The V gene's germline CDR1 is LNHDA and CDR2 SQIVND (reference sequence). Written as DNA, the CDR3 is TGTGCCAGTAGTATGGCGACGGGAGGTACAGAGACCCAGTACTTC. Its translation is CASSMATGGTETQYF.

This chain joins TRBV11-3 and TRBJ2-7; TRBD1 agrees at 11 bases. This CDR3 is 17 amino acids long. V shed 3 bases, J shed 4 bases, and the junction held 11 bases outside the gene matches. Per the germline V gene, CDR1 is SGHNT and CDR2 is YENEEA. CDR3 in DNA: TGTGCCAGCAGCTTTCCAAGAGGGACAGGGGGTAGTTACGAGCAGTACTTC. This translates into CASSFPRGTGGSYEQYF.

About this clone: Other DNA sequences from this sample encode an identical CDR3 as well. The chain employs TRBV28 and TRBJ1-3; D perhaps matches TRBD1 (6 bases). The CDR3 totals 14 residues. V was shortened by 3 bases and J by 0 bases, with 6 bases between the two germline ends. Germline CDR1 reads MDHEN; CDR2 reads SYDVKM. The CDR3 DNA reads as TGTGCCAGCAGTTTGGGACACTCTGGAAACACCATATATTTT. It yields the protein CASSLGHSGNTIYF.

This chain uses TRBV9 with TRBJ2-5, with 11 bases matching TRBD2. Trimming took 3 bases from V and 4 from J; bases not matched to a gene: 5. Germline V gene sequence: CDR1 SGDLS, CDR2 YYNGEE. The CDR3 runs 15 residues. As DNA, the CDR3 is TGTGCCAGCAGCGCGATTGGGACTAGCGGAGAGACCCAGTACTTC. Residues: CASSAIGTSGETQYF.

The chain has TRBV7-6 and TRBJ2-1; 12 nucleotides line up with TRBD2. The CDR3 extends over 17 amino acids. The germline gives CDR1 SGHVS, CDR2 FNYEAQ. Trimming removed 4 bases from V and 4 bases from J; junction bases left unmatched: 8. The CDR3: CASSYRLAGALYNEQFF. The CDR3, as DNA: TGTGCCAGCAGCTACCGACTAGCGGGAGCTCTTTACAATGAGCAGTTCTTC.

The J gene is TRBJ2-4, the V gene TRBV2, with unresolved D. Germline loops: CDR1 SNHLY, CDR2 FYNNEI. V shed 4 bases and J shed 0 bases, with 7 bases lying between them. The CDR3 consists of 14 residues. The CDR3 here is CASSGRVAKNIQYF. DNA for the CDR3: TGTGCCAGCAGTGGGCGAGTAGCCAAAAACATTCAGTACTTC.

CDR3 in DNA: TGTGCCAGCAGCCCCTGGACAGGGGGCCATGGCTACACCTTC. Encoded protein: CASSPWTGGHGYTF. The chain couples TRBV28 to TRBJ1-2; 11 positions agree with TRBD1. Germline values: CDR1 MDHEN, CDR2 SYDVKM. The CDR3 contains 14 residues. V dropped 6 bases and J dropped 6; count of bases not matched to a gene: 6.